This T cell receptor (beta chain) was identified in a study of blood T cell repertoires in COVID-19. Study information: From T cells, B-cell-depleted T cells, or PBMCs came the material, which was cDNA or gDNA.

This CDR3 comprises 15 residues. Trimming cost V 6 bases and J 0 bases, with 12 bases left between them. The germline gives CDR1 MNHNY, CDR2 SVGAGI (reference sequence). Produced via immunoSEQ multiplex PCR; TCRdb's table is partial and in-frame only. The table has tens of thousands of clones, about 92% seen once. The clonotype was recovered from a man aged 55 to 70 with acute or convalescent COVID-19. Sequencing used peripheral blood. This chain links TRBV6-6 with TRBJ1-3; D not certain. The CDR3 loop reads CASSPSGGSGNTIYF. The CDR3 region has the DNA TGTGCCAGCAGCCCCTCCGGAGGCTCTGGAAACACCATATATTTT.